This T cell receptor beta chain is from a study of metastatic and nonmetastatic thyroid tumors (dated by TCRdb to about 2020). General notes on the study: Repertoires were compared across peripheral blood and tumor or nodule tissue samples from malignant and benign thyroid patients.

The CDR3 sequence holds 17 residues, the cysteine and phenylalanine included. This entry keeps only the CDR3 DNA: 51 bases, framed from base 1. Ends trimmed: V by 10 bases, J by 4 bases; bases unmatched to a gene: 13. Via the germline V gene (reference sequence), CDR1 is LNHDA and CDR2 SQIVND. Libraries were constructed by PCR. The data were produced on an Illumina HiSeq 4000. High-throughput sequencing was used to profile the TCR beta-chain CDR3 region of each patient. Per the authors' processing: CDR3 differences across clinicopathological groups were used to build a classifier for discriminating distant-metastatic papillary thyroid cancer patients. The Shannon index was used to measure repertoire diversity, and the Morisita-Horn index was used to measure how similar tumor and blood repertoires were. Using fastp trimming at Q25 and MiXCR clonotype assembly, TCRdb reanalyzed the public sequencing data and kept in-frame beta chains. The V and J calls and clone size are TCRdb's, not the authors'. This sample holds about 40,000 clones; about an eighth were observed only once. The top ten constitute around 21% of the sample.

No treatment had been received by any patient before thyroid surgery. Using T-cell receptor beta sequencing, the study looked back at clinical samples from patients collected from about 2011 to 2018. General conclusions and limits of the study: In both blood and tumor samples, malignant tumors were reported to have significantly higher TCR beta diversity than benign nodules.

This clone was detected many times. Its antigen target is currently unknown. Base qualities are not recorded, but no much larger clone differs from it by a single base. The V and J segments used are TRBV19 and TRBJ2-2, and TRBD2 matches 12 of the central bases. Sequenced material: blood. This TCR came from a female donor with papillary thyroid cancer or a benign thyroid nodule (not recorded which). Some clones in this sample may be carry-over from other donors' samples. The CDR3 is CATTRASGRGGTGELFF. The DNA sequence is as follows: TGTGCCACCACACGGGCTAGCGGGAGGGGGGGCACCGGGGAGCTGTTTTTT.